This TCR beta chain derives from a study of CD8 T cells in Susac syndrome. RNA totalling about 0.45 to 1 ug underwent reverse transcription with random hexamers. Amplification of TCR beta CDR3 across 54 Vbeta and 13 Jbeta was performed with immunoSEQ multiplex PCR. TCRdb used MiXCR to reprocess the immunoSEQ multiplex PCR reads, holding one entry per CDR3 protein. The table records about 200,000 distinct CDR3 sequences, roughly 96% of them present only once. TCR beta was sequenced from blood CD8+ and CD4+ T cells. The multiple sclerosis controls comprised treatment-naive patients whose relapsing-remitting disease was stable or active. Trimming shortened V by 0 bases and J by 6 bases, and 9 bases separated the two germline ends. The CDR3 is 13 amino acids. CDR1 is SGHRS, CDR2 YFSETQ, per germline.

This receptor was identified in a human donor with multiple sclerosis. This chain connects TRBV5-1 to TRBJ1-2; D is ambiguous. The sample taken for sequencing was CD4+ T cells from PBMCs. CDR3 region: CASSLGQVNGYTF. The CDR3 DNA reads as TGCGCCAGCAGCTTGGGGCAAGTGAATGGCTACACCTTC.